The rows below give T cell receptor beta chains drawn from one sample of a study of T cells after yellow fever vaccination. MiXCR, run by TCRdb on the 5' RACE reads, gives a single entry per CDR3 protein. The sample records 200,000 to 300,000 distinct CDR3 sequences, 13% being singletons. This material consisted of CD4+ T cells sorted from PBMCs, taken 45 days after the yellow fever booster vaccination. The receptors come from a man aged 30 to 39 who received the YFV17D yellow fever vaccine. CDR3s include the opening cysteine and the closing phenylalanine or tryptophan. D genes are given only for firm matches. Clone size is given for some rows only: seen once, a few or many times, or a class if the clone is expanded.

v_gene: TRBV20-1; abundance: NA; d_gene: TRBD2; j_gene: TRBJ2-7; CDR3nt: TGCAGTGCTAGAGAGCCCAGCGGGAGCTACGAGCAGTACTTC; CDR3aa: CSAREPSGSYEQYF
v_gene: TRBV10-3; abundance: NA; d_gene: TRBD1; j_gene: TRBJ1-5; CDR3nt: TGTGCCATCAGGGACAGGGAAGGTCAGCCCCAGCATTTT; CDR3aa: CAIRDREGQPQHF
v_gene: TRBV20-1; abundance: NA; d_gene: TRBD2; j_gene: TRBJ2-3; CDR3nt: TGCAGTGCCCCCGGCGGGAGAACGAAAGATACGCAGTATTTT; CDR3aa: CSAPGGRTKDTQYF
v_gene: TRBV6-5; abundance: many; d_gene: NA; j_gene: TRBJ2-4; CDR3nt: TGTGCCAGCAGTTACTCGTTAGCCAAAAACATTCAGTACTTC; CDR3aa: CASSYSLAKNIQYF
v_gene: TRBV12-3/TRBV12-4; abundance: few; d_gene: NA; j_gene: TRBJ2-7; CDR3nt: TGTGCCAGCAGTAAGGACTCCTACGAGCAGTACTTC; CDR3aa: CASSKDSYEQYF
v_gene: TRBV18; abundance: NA; d_gene: NA; j_gene: TRBJ2-1; CDR3nt: TGTGCCAGCTCACCGTATAGCGGCGACTACAATGAGCAGTTCTTC; CDR3aa: CASSPYSGDYNEQFF
v_gene: TRBV5-1; abundance: many; d_gene: NA; j_gene: TRBJ2-1; CDR3nt: TGCGCCAGCAGCTTGGCCGAGCGAAGCTCCTACAATGAGCAGTTCTTC; CDR3aa: CASSLAERSSYNEQFF
v_gene: TRBV20-1; abundance: few; d_gene: TRBD2; j_gene: TRBJ2-1; CDR3nt: TGCAGTGCTAGAGACCCCCCATCGGGAGGGTCCCCGGTGCAGTTCTTC; CDR3aa: CSARDPPSGGSPVQFF
v_gene: TRBV24-1; abundance: NA; d_gene: NA; j_gene: TRBJ2-7; CDR3nt: TGTGCCACCGGGACGGATTCCTACGAGCAGTACTTC; CDR3aa: CATGTDSYEQYF
v_gene: TRBV4-3; abundance: NA; d_gene: TRBD2; j_gene: TRBJ2-5; CDR3nt: TGCGCCAGCAGCCAAGATCAGAGGGAGGGCCACGAGACCCAGTACTTC; CDR3aa: CASSQDQREGHETQYF
v_gene: TRBV15; abundance: NA; d_gene: TRBD2; j_gene: TRBJ2-3; CDR3nt: TGTGCCACCAGCAGAGCATCTAGCGGGAGCACAGATACGCAGTATTTT; CDR3aa: CATSRASSGSTDTQYF
v_gene: TRBV12-5; abundance: few; d_gene: NA; j_gene: TRBJ2-3; CDR3nt: TGTGCCTGTTCAGGGTCCCTCGGCGATACGCAGTATTTT; CDR3aa: CACSGSLGDTQYF
v_gene: TRBV23-1; abundance: NA; d_gene: NA; j_gene: TRBJ2-2; CDR3nt: TGCGCCAGCAGTCAATCGTCACAGGGCGGCACCGGGGAGCTGTTTTTT; CDR3aa: CASSQSSQGGTGELFF
v_gene: TRBV7-2; abundance: NA; d_gene: NA; j_gene: TRBJ2-6; CDR3nt: TGTGCCAGCAGCTTACGGGGCCTAGACTCTGGGGCCAACGTCCTGACTTTC; CDR3aa: CASSLRGLDSGANVLTF
v_gene: TRBV7-2; abundance: NA; d_gene: NA; j_gene: TRBJ1-5; CDR3nt: TGTGCCAGCAGCCCAGGGTTTTGGGCAGGGAATAATCAGCCCCAGCATTTT; CDR3aa: CASSPGFWAGNNQPQHF
v_gene: TRBV20-1; abundance: few; d_gene: NA; j_gene: TRBJ2-7; CDR3nt: TGCAGTGCTACGGAGGGACTCTACGAGCAGTACTTC; CDR3aa: CSATEGLYEQYF
v_gene: TRBV6-2/TRBV6-3; abundance: NA; d_gene: NA; j_gene: TRBJ2-2; CDR3nt: TGTGCCAGCAGCAATTTCCTTCGCAGCACCGGGGAGCTGTTTTTT; CDR3aa: CASSNFLRSTGELFF
v_gene: TRBV5-6; abundance: NA; d_gene: NA; j_gene: TRBJ1-1; CDR3nt: TGTGCCAGCAGCGGAAAGGGAGGCACTGAAGCTTTCTTT; CDR3aa: CASSGKGGTEAFF
v_gene: TRBV7-2; abundance: few; d_gene: TRBD2; j_gene: TRBJ2-7; CDR3nt: TGTGCCAGCAGCTCCATAGCGGGGCTCTACGAGCAGTACTTC; CDR3aa: CASSSIAGLYEQYF
v_gene: TRBV27; abundance: few; d_gene: TRBD2; j_gene: TRBJ2-7; CDR3nt: TGTGCCAGCAGTTCCAACGGACTAGCGGGAGCCTACGAGCAGTACTTC; CDR3aa: CASSSNGLAGAYEQYF
v_gene: TRBV4-3; abundance: few; d_gene: NA; j_gene: TRBJ1-4; CDR3nt: TGCGCCAGCAGCCCCACCCTTTGGGGGATTTCTAATGAAAAACTGTTTTTT; CDR3aa: CASSPTLWGISNEKLFF
v_gene: TRBV7-2; abundance: few; d_gene: NA; j_gene: TRBJ2-1; CDR3nt: TGTGCCAGCAGCTTATCCCTTCTATACAATGAGCAGTTCTTC; CDR3aa: CASSLSLLYNEQFF
v_gene: TRBV7-9; abundance: many; d_gene: NA; j_gene: TRBJ2-3; CDR3nt: TGTGCCAGCAGCCCCTCGAGGAGGTCTAGCACAGATACGCAGTATTTT; CDR3aa: CASSPSRRSSTDTQYF
v_gene: TRBV20-1; abundance: NA; d_gene: NA; j_gene: TRBJ2-3; CDR3nt: TGCAGTGCCCAGTGGTTGGGAAGCACAGATGCGCAGTATTTT; CDR3aa: CSAQWLGSTDAQYF